This T cell receptor (beta chain) was sequenced in a study of cytomegalovirus exposure and HLA in healthy donors. Findings of the study overall: Sequence variants that were highly shared formed a cluster that was likely a sequencing artifact.

PCR amplification relied on 60 Vbeta primers (plus 13 Jbeta primers). The assay was immunoSEQ multiplex PCR, and TCRdb's table has in-frame clones only and misses some. This specimen shows approximately 190,000 clones; the ten leading clones hold roughly 0.74%. About this clone: As yet, its antigen is unknown.

From germline, CDR1 is SGHRS and CDR2 YFSETQ. The ends were cut back, 4 bases at V and 6 bases at J, with 10 bases in the middle. This CDR3 is 12 amino acids long. The gene calls are TRBV5-1 and TRBJ1-1, with TRBD1 as a possible D gene (6 bases). The specimen sequenced was PBMCs. The clonotype originates from a boy between 5 and 17 years old in good health and CMV-seronegative. CDR3 sequence: CASSAGQSEAFF. CDR3 DNA: TGCGCCAGCAGCGCAGGACAGTCTGAAGCTTTCTTT.